This T cell receptor beta chain was found in a study of blood T cell repertoires in COVID-19. Across the whole study: Some COVID-19 samples were acute and others convalescent; all came from the United States, Italy and Spain. T cells, B-cell-depleted T cells, or PBMCs supplied cDNA or gDNA.

Original methodology: For nucleated cells, counts were estimated from reference gene primer amplification. The data were produced by immunoSEQ multiplex PCR, yet TCRdb's version contains in-frame clones alone and is incomplete. V and J calls and clone size are given by that table; D and trimming were obtained from the DNA. Of more than 200,000 clones listed, about 86% were seen once; the top ten hold about 2%. J lost 4 bases, V lost 7 bases, and 12 bases had no gene match. Germline V gene lookup returns CDR1 MNHEY and CDR2 SMNVEV (reference sequence). This CDR3 has 17 amino acids. The V gene is TRBV27, the J gene TRBJ2-2; 10 nucleotides align to TRBD1. Sequenced: peripheral blood. This receptor was identified in a woman aged 45 to 65 with acute or convalescent COVID-19. CDR3 loop: CASTLVPGQGITGELFF. The CDR3 nucleotides read TGTGCCAGCACGCTAGTCCCGGGACAGGGGATCACCGGGGAGCTGTTTTTT.